This is a list of T cell receptor beta chains from one sample in a study of blood T cell repertoires in COVID-19. The repertoire was sequenced with immunoSEQ multiplex PCR; TCRdb's copy has only in-frame clones and lacks some. The profile shows more than 75,000 clones, around 90% of them singletons. The sequencing input was peripheral blood. These TCRs come from a woman of 80 years or more with acute or convalescent COVID-19. CDR3s include the opening cysteine and the closing phenylalanine or tryptophan. A D gene is named only where the DNA matches it firmly. Not every row has a clone size; where given, it reads once, few, many or a size class.

abundance: -; j_gene: TRBJ2-7; d_gene: TRBD2; v_gene: TRBV5-6; CDR3aa: CASSRRTSAPEQYF; CDR3nt: TGTGCCAGCAGCCGCCGGACTAGCGCGCCCGAGCAGTACTTC
abundance: -; j_gene: TRBJ2-2; d_gene: -; v_gene: TRBV19; CDR3aa: CASGTGGVNTGELFF; CDR3nt: TGTGCCAGTGGAACAGGCGGGGTTAACACCGGGGAGCTGTTTTTT
abundance: -; j_gene: TRBJ2-7; d_gene: TRBD1; v_gene: TRBV3-1/TRBV3-2; CDR3aa: CASSRHFGGQGGEQYF; CDR3nt: TGTGCCAGCAGCCGACACTTCGGAGGACAGGGTGGCGAGCAGTACTTC
abundance: -; j_gene: TRBJ1-2; d_gene: -; v_gene: TRBV9; CDR3aa: CASSVPGALGYTF; CDR3nt: TGTGCCAGCAGCGTACCAGGGGCGTTGGGCTACACCTTC
abundance: -; j_gene: TRBJ2-2; d_gene: -; v_gene: TRBV5-8; CDR3aa: CASSLFQGASTGELFF; CDR3nt: TGTGCCAGCAGCTTGTTCCAAGGGGCTAGCACCGGGGAGCTGTTTTTT
abundance: -; j_gene: TRBJ2-3; d_gene: -; v_gene: TRBV7-8; CDR3aa: CASSPAGVATDTQYF; CDR3nt: TGTGCCAGCAGTCCAGCCGGGGTGGCCACAGATACGCAGTATTTT
abundance: -; j_gene: TRBJ2-1; d_gene: TRBD2; v_gene: TRBV7-2; CDR3aa: CASSLTAGGHNEQFF; CDR3nt: TGTGCCAGCAGCTTGACAGCGGGAGGGCACAATGAGCAGTTCTTC
abundance: once; j_gene: TRBJ2-3; d_gene: -; v_gene: TRBV30; CDR3aa: CAWHSSGGSTDTQYF; CDR3nt: TGTGCCTGGCACTCTTCCGGGGGTAGCACAGATACGCAGTATTTT
abundance: few; j_gene: TRBJ2-3; d_gene: -; v_gene: TRBV2; CDR3aa: CASSEKESTDTQYF; CDR3nt: TGTGCCAGCAGTGAAAAAGAGAGCACAGATACGCAGTATTTT
abundance: -; j_gene: TRBJ1-2; d_gene: -; v_gene: TRBV7-8; CDR3aa: CASSGTGGGYTF; CDR3nt: TGTGCCAGCAGCGGGACGGGAGGAGGCTACACCTTC
abundance: -; j_gene: TRBJ1-2; d_gene: -; v_gene: TRBV27; CDR3aa: CASSLKAGNYGYTF; CDR3nt: TGTGCCAGCAGTTTAAAGGCAGGCAACTATGGCTACACCTTC
abundance: few; j_gene: TRBJ1-2; d_gene: TRBD1; v_gene: TRBV6-2/TRBV6-3; CDR3aa: CASSQTGGDGYTF; CDR3nt: TGTGCCAGCAGTCAAACAGGGGGCGATGGCTACACCTTC
abundance: -; j_gene: TRBJ1-2; d_gene: TRBD1; v_gene: TRBV6-5; CDR3aa: CASSANRGGYGYTF; CDR3nt: TGTGCCAGCAGCGCGAACAGGGGGGGCTATGGCTACACCTTC
abundance: -; j_gene: TRBJ2-3; d_gene: TRBD2; v_gene: TRBV13; CDR3aa: CASSILSGGSDTQYF; CDR3nt: TGTGCCAGCAGCATCCTTAGCGGGGGCTCAGATACGCAGTATTTT
abundance: -; j_gene: TRBJ1-2; d_gene: -; v_gene: TRBV19; CDR3aa: CASSTGGSFYGYTF; CDR3nt: TGTGCCAGTAGCACCGGCGGAAGCTTTTATGGCTACACCTTC
abundance: -; j_gene: TRBJ1-2; d_gene: -; v_gene: TRBV10-3; CDR3aa: CAISSGTTNYGYTF; CDR3nt: TGTGCCATCAGTTCCGGGACAACTAACTATGGCTACACCTTC
abundance: -; j_gene: TRBJ1-1; d_gene: TRBD1; v_gene: TRBV7-3; CDR3aa: CASSSGQGFTEAFF; CDR3nt: TGTGCCAGCAGCTCCGGACAGGGCTTCACTGAAGCTTTCTTT
abundance: -; j_gene: TRBJ2-4; d_gene: TRBD2; v_gene: TRBV4-1; CDR3aa: CASSQAGGHIQYF; CDR3nt: TGCGCCAGCAGCCAAGCGGGAGGTCACATTCAGTACTTC
abundance: -; j_gene: TRBJ2-3; d_gene: -; v_gene: TRBV28; CDR3aa: CASSSTGSGTDTQYF; CDR3nt: TGTGCCAGCAGCAGCACAGGGAGTGGCACAGATACGCAGTATTTT
abundance: once; j_gene: TRBJ1-1; d_gene: -; v_gene: TRBV19; CDR3aa: CASSGGLIVNTEAFF; CDR3nt: TGTGCCAGCTCCGGGGGACTCATTGTTAACACTGAAGCTTTCTTT
abundance: -; j_gene: TRBJ2-1; d_gene: TRBD2; v_gene: TRBV7-9; CDR3aa: CASSLAMPSGRNNEQFF; CDR3nt: TGTGCCAGCAGCTTAGCGATGCCTAGCGGGAGAAACAATGAGCAGTTCTTC
abundance: -; j_gene: TRBJ2-7; d_gene: -; v_gene: TRBV6-2/TRBV6-3; CDR3aa: CASSVGTLGVREQYF; CDR3nt: TGTGCCAGCAGTGTTGGGACTTTAGGGGTCCGGGAGCAGTACTTC
abundance: -; j_gene: TRBJ1-2; d_gene: -; v_gene: TRBV30; CDR3aa: CAYFGVGGYTF; CDR3nt: TGTGCCTACTTCGGGGTAGGAGGCTACACCTTC
abundance: -; j_gene: TRBJ2-7; d_gene: -; v_gene: TRBV11-3; CDR3aa: CASSSSVGGEQYF; CDR3nt: TGTGCCAGCAGCTCGAGTGTGGGGGGCGAGCAGTACTTC
abundance: -; j_gene: TRBJ1-3; d_gene: -; v_gene: TRBV7-2; CDR3aa: CASSLQASGNTIYF; CDR3nt: TGTGCCAGCAGCCTTCAGGCCTCTGGAAACACCATATATTTT
abundance: -; j_gene: TRBJ2-3; d_gene: -; v_gene: TRBV7-3; CDR3aa: CASRRTSTDTQYF; CDR3nt: TGTGCCAGCAGGAGGACTAGCACAGATACGCAGTATTTT